The 31 T cell receptor beta chains presented below share a single source sample, sequenced in a study of T cell changes during pregnancy in multiple sclerosis. Profiling relied on immunoSEQ multiplex PCR, and the TCRdb table lists in-frame clones only, not all of them. Here the sample spans approximately 58,000 clones, around nine tenths being singletons. Sample: peripheral blood, taken in the second trimester of pregnancy. These receptors all stem from a female donor with multiple sclerosis, enrolled in a pregnancy study.

This clone was seen a few times. The V and J genes are TRBV27 and TRBJ2-7; the match to TRBD2 covers 14 bases. Trimming at V came to 3 bases and at J to 7 bases, leaving 5 bases not matched to a gene. Looked up from germline, CDR1 is MNHEY and CDR2 is SMNVEV (reference sequence). The CDR3 runs to 15 residues. The CDR3: CASSLGGTSGSEQYF. CDR3 nucleotides: TGTGCCAGCAGTTTGGGCGGGACTAGCGGGAGTGAGCAGTACTTC.

The chain employs TRBV10-1 and TRBJ2-1, with 8 nucleotides matching TRBD2. V gave up 5 bases and J gave up 6 bases; unmatched junction bases: 9. From germline, CDR1 is WNHNN and CDR2 SYGVQD (reference sequence). There are 15 residues in the CDR3. The CDR3 loop is CASSYTLSGSNEQFF. CDR3 bases: TGCGCCAGCAGTTATACCCTAAGCGGGAGCAATGAGCAGTTCTTC.

This rearrangement joins TRBV27 to TRBJ2-1; D is ambiguous. CDR3 size: 15 residues. The ends were cut back, 2 bases at V and 0 bases at J, with 8 bases in the middle. Germline CDR1 MNHEY, CDR2 SMNVEV (reference sequence). The CDR3 loop reads CASSLGTGSYNEQFF. The CDR3 nucleotides read TGTGCCAGCAGTTTAGGTACTGGCTCCTACAATGAGCAGTTCTTC.

The chain carries TRBV27 and TRBJ1-5; 10 nucleotides align to TRBD1. This CDR3 has 15 residues. CDR1 is MNHEY, CDR2 SMNVEV, per germline (reference sequence). The V segment lost 8 bases and the J segment 3 bases; nucleotides outside the gene matches: 7. CDR3 residues: CASGRDRGNNQPQHF. The CDR3 bases are TGTGCCAGCGGCCGGGACAGGGGAAACAATCAGCCCCAGCATTTT.

The V and J genes are TRBV5-1 and TRBJ2-1, with 9 nucleotides matching TRBD2. The V gene end was trimmed by 0 bases and the J gene end by 6 bases; junction bases not matched to a gene: 7. The CDR3 is 16 residues long. CDR1 SGHRS and CDR2 YFSETQ come from the germline V gene. DNA for the CDR3: TGCGCCAGCAGCTTGGCAGGTAGCGGGAGTGGCAATGAGCAGTTCTTC. It codes for CASSLAGSGSGNEQFF.

The chain employs TRBV10-3 and TRBJ1-2; TRBD1 matches at 7 bases. This CDR3 is built from 13 residues. The germline gives CDR1 ENHRY, CDR2 SYGVKD. J gave up 4 bases and V 4 bases, and 3 bases lay outside the gene matches. Written as DNA, the CDR3 is TGTGCCATCAGTGGGGACAGCCTCTATGGCTACACCTTC. It codes for CAISGDSLYGYTF.

V and J are TRBV28 and TRBJ1-2; TRBD1 might be the D (5 bases). The V and J ends lost 3 bases and 8 bases respectively, with 13 bases between them. The germline V gene encodes CDR1 MDHEN and CDR2 SYDVKM. This CDR3 has 13 residues. As DNA, the CDR3 is TGTGCCAGCAGTTTCGGCACGGCAGGGGGCTACACCTTC. Amino acids: CASSFGTAGGYTF.

The genes are TRBV5-8 and TRBJ1-5, with D perhaps TRBD1 (6 bases). Germline CDR1 is SGHTS and CDR2 is YDEGEE. The CDR3 runs 16 residues. V was shortened by 0 bases and J by 3 bases, with 13 bases between the two germline ends. CDR3 DNA: TGTGCCAGCAGCTTGGGGGTCACAGGGCTCAATCAGCCCCAGCATTTT. It encodes CASSLGVTGLNQPQHF.

The CDR3 region is CASSIEEGLEQYF. The CDR3 coding sequence is TGTGCCAGTAGTATTGAGGAGGGGCTCGAGCAGTACTTC. The chain has TRBV19 and TRBJ2-7, with D perhaps TRBD2 (6 bases). Trimming left V 3 bases short and J 6 bases short, with 12 bases between. The germline CDR1 and CDR2 sequences are LNHDA and SQIVND (reference sequence). The CDR3 totals 13 residues.

The table lists this clone with a few counts. CDR3 nucleotides: TGCGCCAGCAGGCGTAACCCCGGGACAGGGGGCTACGAGCAGTACTTC. This gives the protein CASRRNPGTGGYEQYF. V and J are TRBV5-1 and TRBJ2-7, with 11 bases fitting TRBD1. With V trimmed by 5 bases and J by 3 bases, 10 bases remained unmatched. This CDR3 comprises 16 residues. The germline gives CDR1 SGHRS, CDR2 YFSETQ.

The chain is built from TRBV18 and TRBJ2-7; weak D call: TRBD2 (5 bases). Trimming removed 3 bases at V and 6 bases at J, with 15 bases between. The CDR3 length is 14 residues. The V gene's germline CDR1 is KGHSH and CDR2 LQKENI. This chain's CDR3 is CASSPGPSTGEQYF. CDR3 bases: TGTGCCAGCTCACCTGGCCCTAGCACGGGCGAGCAGTACTTC.

This clone was observed once. The rearrangement uses TRBV4-1 and TRBJ2-6, with D hard to call. This CDR3 has 19 amino acids. V lost 4 bases and J lost 1, with 20 bases in between. CDR1 and CDR2 (germline): MGHRA, YSYEKL. The CDR3 DNA reads TGCGCCAGCAGCCCCAGCCCACCAGGAAGGATTTCTGGGGCCAACGTCCTGACTTTC. Protein product: CASSPSPPGRISGANVLTF.

The chain joins TRBV2 to TRBJ2-2; the D is unclear. The V and J ends lost 2 bases and 3 bases respectively, with 4 bases between them. The germline V gene has CDR1 SNHLY and CDR2 FYNNEI. The CDR3 loop spans 13 amino acids. The CDR3 spells CASSEQDTGELFF. The CDR3 DNA reads as TGTGCCAGCAGTGAACAGGACACCGGGGAGCTGTTTTTT. Variable domain in full (rest from reference TRBV2 and TRBJ2-2): EPEVTQTPSHQVTQMGQEVILRCVPISNHLYFYWYRQILGQKVEFLVSFYNNEISEKSEIFDDQFSVERPDGSNFTLKIRSTKLEDSAMYFCASSEQDTGELFFGEGSRLTVL.

The chain uses TRBV30 and TRBJ1-2, with 10 bases fitting TRBD1. Germline V lookup: CDR1 GTSNPN, CDR2 SVGIG (reference sequence). This CDR3 comprises 13 residues. V gave up 2 bases and J gave up 6 bases; unmatched junction bases: 3. CDR3 amino acids: CAWSLDRGHGYTF. The CDR3 DNA sequence: TGTGCCTGGAGTCTAGACAGGGGGCATGGCTACACCTTC.

The rearrangement uses TRBV2 and TRBJ1-1; D is uncertain. CDR3 length: 14 residues. From germline, CDR1 is SNHLY and CDR2 FYNNEI. Trimming left V 1 base short and J 7 bases short, with 13 bases between. The CDR3 loop reads CASSEVVRSGEAFF. The CDR3 coding sequence is TGTGCCAGCAGTGAAGTGGTTCGGTCAGGTGAAGCTTTCTTT.

The rearrangement joins TRBV7-9 to TRBJ2-7; 7 bases agree with TRBD1. The CDR3 is 15 amino acids. CDR1 is SEHNR, CDR2 FQNEAQ, per germline (reference sequence). J was trimmed by 4 bases and V by 1 base; bases with no gene match: 7. In DNA form, the CDR3 reads TGTGCCAGCAGCTTAGACAGGGGCCTAGGGTACGAGCAGTACTTC. This codes for CASSLDRGLGYEQYF.

The chain links TRBV7-2 to TRBJ2-1; a weak D match, TRBD1 (6 bases). The CDR3 is 16 residues long. V shed 4 bases and J shed 2 bases, with 15 bases lying between them. The germline V gene encodes CDR1 SGHTA and CDR2 FQGNSA. The CDR3 DNA reads as TGTGCCAGCAGCTCCCGAGAACAGGGTACCTACAATGAGCAGTTCTTC. It codes for CASSSREQGTYNEQFF.

The V and J genes are TRBV2 and TRBJ1-2, with a weak D call TRBD1 (5 bases). Trimming took off 6 bases at V and 8 bases at J, with 13 bases between the two ends. The length of the CDR3 is 12 residues. Germline CDR1 and CDR2: SNHLY and FYNNEI. CDR3 residues: CASRGPSIGYTF. In DNA form, the CDR3 reads TGTGCCAGCAGGGGGCCATCCATCGGCTACACCTTC.

The V call is TRBV27, the J call TRBJ2-7; TRBD1 might be the D (6 bases). Trimming shortened V by 4 bases and J by 3 bases, and 10 bases separated the two germline ends. The CDR3 sequence is 13 residues long. CDR1 and CDR2 (germline): MNHEY, SMNVEV (reference sequence). CDR3 residues: CASSWGTHYEQYF. The CDR3 DNA reads as TGTGCCAGCAGTTGGGGGACACACTACGAGCAGTACTTC.

V and J are TRBV18 and TRBJ2-1; D ambiguous. The V and J ends lost 2 bases and 2 bases respectively, with 10 bases between them. Germline V gene sequence: CDR1 KGHSH, CDR2 LQKENI. The CDR3 spans 15 residues. In nucleotides, the CDR3 is TGTGCCAGCTCACCATCAGTGCCCGCCTACAATGAGCAGTTCTTC. Translation: CASSPSVPAYNEQFF.

The J gene is TRBJ2-1, the V gene TRBV19; 11 bases are shared with TRBD2. J was trimmed by 7 bases and V by 5 bases; bases with no gene match: 7. The CDR3 runs 15 residues. The germline V gene encodes CDR1 LNHDA and CDR2 SQIVND (reference sequence). The CDR3 DNA reads TGTGCCAGTAGTGCCGCCGGGACTAGCGGTAATGAGCAGTTCTTC. Residues: CASSAAGTSGNEQFF.

The rearrangement links TRBV28 to TRBJ2-7, with D possibly being TRBD1 (6 bases). The CDR3 covers 13 residues. V lost 2 bases and J 2 bases, leaving 7 bases between the germline ends. From germline, CDR1 is MDHEN and CDR2 SYDVKM. The CDR3 DNA reads as TGTGCCAGCAGTTTAAACAGGGCCTACGAGCAGTACTTC. Translation gives CASSLNRAYEQYF.

The chain combines TRBV2 with TRBJ1-5; D unresolved. Trimming removed 3 bases from V and 0 bases from J, with 9 bases in between. Germline-derived CDR1 and CDR2 are SNHLY and FYNNEI. The CDR3 sequence is 15 residues long. The CDR3 reads CASSERQHSNQPQHF. Written as DNA, the CDR3 is TGTGCCAGCAGTGAGAGGCAGCATAGCAATCAGCCCCAGCATTTT. The full variable domain, with the rest looked up from reference TRBV2 and TRBJ1-5, is EPEVTQTPSHQVTQMGQEVILRCVPISNHLYFYWYRQILGQKVEFLVSFYNNEISEKSEIFDDQFSVERPDGSNFTLKIRSTKLEDSAMYFCASSERQHSNQPQHFGDGTRLSIL.

The gene calls are TRBV19 and TRBJ1-2, with TRBD1 as a possible D gene (6 bases). CDR1 and CDR2 (germline): LNHDA, SQIVND (reference sequence). The CDR3 runs to 16 residues. Trimming cost V 2 bases and J 8 bases, with 21 bases left between them. CDR3 loop: CASSITNRVEIYGYTF. The CDR3 nucleotides read TGTGCCAGTAGTATAACTAACAGGGTAGAGATCTACGGCTACACCTTC.

The gene calls are TRBV5-6 and TRBJ2-4; 7 bases agree with TRBD1. CDR3 length: 15 amino acids. Germline V gene sequence: CDR1 SGHDT, CDR2 YYEEEE. The trim removed 3 bases at V and 4 bases at J, leaving 7 bases unmatched. CDR3 amino acids: CASSWGTETKNIQYF. The DNA for the CDR3 is TGTGCCAGCAGCTGGGGGACAGAGACTAAAAACATTCAGTACTTC.

The genes are TRBV4-1 and TRBJ2-7, with 7 bases matching TRBD1. After removal of 5 bases from V and 4 bases from J, the junction contained 8 bases not matched to a gene. The CDR3 runs to 14 residues. The germline V gene has CDR1 MGHRA and CDR2 YSYEKL. DNA of the CDR3: TGCGCCAGCAGCTCTACCACAGGGGAATACGAGCAGTACTTC. It is translated as CASSSTTGEYEQYF.

This chain links TRBV28 with TRBJ1-5, with 7 bases lining up with TRBD1. V was clipped by 3 bases and J by 4 bases; unmatched bases: 3. Germline-derived CDR1 and CDR2 are MDHEN and SYDVKM. This CDR3 is built from 14 residues. In nucleotides, the CDR3 is TGTGCCAGCAGTTTGGGACAGCGGAATCAGCCCCAGCATTTT. Translation: CASSLGQRNQPQHF.

The genes are TRBV19 and TRBJ2-7, with D possibly TRBD1 on 5 matching bases. CDR1 and CDR2 from the germline V gene are LNHDA and SQIVND (reference sequence). The V gene lost 2 bases and the J gene lost 2 bases, with 7 bases spanning the gap. CDR3 length: 13 amino acids. This CDR3 reads CASSIQGPYEQYF. The CDR3 nucleotides are TGTGCCAGTAGTATACAGGGCCCCTACGAGCAGTACTTC.

The chain is built from TRBV5-1 and TRBJ2-5; D is unresolved. Germline-derived CDR1 and CDR2 are SGHRS and YFSETQ. The V gene lost 3 bases and the J gene lost 4 bases, with 13 bases spanning the gap. The CDR3 runs 14 residues. The CDR3 nucleotides read TGCGCCAGCAGCTCGGCCCGAACGGGAGAGACCCAGTACTTC. Translated: CASSSARTGETQYF.

The chain has TRBV7-6 and TRBJ2-2; D perhaps matches TRBD1 (5 bases). CDR3 length equals 18 residues. Germline CDR1 SGHVS, CDR2 FNYEAQ. Deletions cut 1 base from V and 3 bases from J, with 18 bases between. For the CDR3, the DNA is TGTGCCAGCAGCTTAGTTACCCCGACTTTAGGGGACACCGGGGAGCTGTTTTTT. Translation gives CASSLVTPTLGDTGELFF.

The chain recombines TRBV5-5 with TRBJ1-5; the D gene is possibly TRBD1 (6 bases). Trimming cost V 0 bases and J 7 bases, with 17 bases left between them. Germline assignment: CDR1 SGHKS and CDR2 YYEKEE (reference sequence). The CDR3 totals 16 residues. CDR3 amino acids: CASSLAEGQPVQPQHF. DNA for the CDR3: TGTGCCAGCAGCTTGGCGGAAGGACAGCCTGTACAGCCCCAGCATTTT.